This TCR beta chain was obtained from a study of HIV-infected children after antiretroviral therapy interruption. Germline V gives CDR1 ENHRY, CDR2 SYGVKD. CDR3 length equals 13 residues. Trimming pared 7 bases from V and 2 bases from J, leaving 6 bases between. Treatment: PENTA 11 planned treatment interruption arm or continuous ART arm. This clonotype was recorded many times. RNA-based 3' RACE libraries used unique molecular identifiers. Each CDR3 protein gets one entry after TCRdb re-called the 3' RACE reads with MiXCR. The sample has approximately 96,000 distinct CDR3 sequences, approximately 6.9% seen once.

The sequences come from CD45RA+ CD4+ T cells from PBMCs, pooled from several time points, collected from a donor given antiretroviral therapy, either interrupted or continuous. Subset denoted: naive CD4+ CD45RA+ CD45RO- T cells. This receptor was identified in a pool of human donors with HIV. V usage is TRBV10-3 and J usage is TRBJ2-6; D not certain. The CDR3: CAIKQTGANVLTF. The DNA for the CDR3 is TGTGCCATCAAACAGACTGGGGCCAACGTCCTGACTTTC.